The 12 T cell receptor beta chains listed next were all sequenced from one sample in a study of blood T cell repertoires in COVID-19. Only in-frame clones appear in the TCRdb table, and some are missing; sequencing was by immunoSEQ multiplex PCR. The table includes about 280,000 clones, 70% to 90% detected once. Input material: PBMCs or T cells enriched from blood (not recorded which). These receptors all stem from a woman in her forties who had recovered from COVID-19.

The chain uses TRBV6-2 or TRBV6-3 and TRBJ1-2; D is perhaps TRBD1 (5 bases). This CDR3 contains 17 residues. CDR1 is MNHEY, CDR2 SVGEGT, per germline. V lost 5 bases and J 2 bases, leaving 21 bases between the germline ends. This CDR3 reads CASSPLPNWTRNYGYTF. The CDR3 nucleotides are TGTGCCAGCAGTCCCCTCCCGAACTGGACAAGAAACTATGGCTACACCTTC.

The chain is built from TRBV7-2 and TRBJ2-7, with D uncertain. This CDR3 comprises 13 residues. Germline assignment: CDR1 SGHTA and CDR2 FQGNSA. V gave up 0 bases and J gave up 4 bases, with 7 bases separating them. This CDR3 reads CASSLAVAYEQYF. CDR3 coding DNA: TGTGCCAGCAGCTTAGCCGTCGCGTACGAGCAGTACTTC.

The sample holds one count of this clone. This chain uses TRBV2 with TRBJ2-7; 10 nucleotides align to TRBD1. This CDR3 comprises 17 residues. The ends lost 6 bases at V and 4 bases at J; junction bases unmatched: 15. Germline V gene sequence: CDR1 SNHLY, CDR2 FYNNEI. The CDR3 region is CASRDDVLRDRGYEQYF. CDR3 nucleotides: TGTGCCAGCAGGGACGATGTTCTCCGGGACAGGGGTTACGAGCAGTACTTC.

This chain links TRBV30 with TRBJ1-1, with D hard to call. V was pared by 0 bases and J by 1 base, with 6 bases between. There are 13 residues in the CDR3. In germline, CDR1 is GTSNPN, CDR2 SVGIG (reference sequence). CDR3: CAWSVRGNTEAFF. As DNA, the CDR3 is TGTGCCTGGAGTGTACGGGGGAACACTGAAGCTTTCTTT.

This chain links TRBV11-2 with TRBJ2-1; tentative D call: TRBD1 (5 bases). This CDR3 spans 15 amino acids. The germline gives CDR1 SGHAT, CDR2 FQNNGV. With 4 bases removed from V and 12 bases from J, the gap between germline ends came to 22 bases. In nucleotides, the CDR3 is TGTGCCAGCAGCTCCCCCAACAGGAAGGCGTCAGGGCAGTTCTTC. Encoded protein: CASSSPNRKASGQFF.

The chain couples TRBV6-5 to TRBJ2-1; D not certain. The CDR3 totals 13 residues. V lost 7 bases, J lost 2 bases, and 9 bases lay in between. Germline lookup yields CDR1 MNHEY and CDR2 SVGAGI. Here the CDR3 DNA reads TGTGCCAGCATAGAGTTGGCCTACAATGAGCAGTTCTTC. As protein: CASIELAYNEQFF.

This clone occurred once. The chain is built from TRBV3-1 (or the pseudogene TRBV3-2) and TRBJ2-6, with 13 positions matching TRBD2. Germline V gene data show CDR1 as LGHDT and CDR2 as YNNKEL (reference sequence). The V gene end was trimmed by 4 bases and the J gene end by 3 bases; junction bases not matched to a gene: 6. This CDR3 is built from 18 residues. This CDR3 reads CASSPGLAGAGGANVLTF. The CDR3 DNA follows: TGTGCCAGCAGCCCCGGACTAGCGGGAGCGGGTGGGGCCAACGTCCTGACTTTC.

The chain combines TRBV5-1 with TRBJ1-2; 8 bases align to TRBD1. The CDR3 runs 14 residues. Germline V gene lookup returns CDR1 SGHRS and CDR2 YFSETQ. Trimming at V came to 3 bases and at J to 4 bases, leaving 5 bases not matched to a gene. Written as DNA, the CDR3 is TGCGCCAGCAGCTCAGGACAGGGCGGCTATGGCTACACCTTC. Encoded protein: CASSSGQGGYGYTF.

CDR3 sequence: CASSSSPGLANTIYF. The CDR3 bases are TGTGCCAGCAGCTCTTCCCCGGGACTAGCGAACACCATATATTTT. The chain has TRBV5-6 and TRBJ1-3; D perhaps matches TRBD1 (5 bases). The CDR3 extends over 15 amino acids. The V end was cut by 3 bases, the J end by 7 bases, with 17 bases between. Germline lookup yields CDR1 SGHDT and CDR2 YYEEEE.

The CDR3 reads CASSINPGRQETQYF. CDR3 bases: TGTGCCAGTAGTATTAATCCGGGAAGGCAAGAGACCCAGTACTTC. The chain couples TRBV19 to TRBJ2-5; a weak D match, TRBD2 (5 bases). Germline V CDR1 and CDR2: LNHDA, SQIVND (reference sequence). V shed 3 bases and J shed 2 bases, with 13 bases lying between them. This CDR3 spans 15 amino acids.

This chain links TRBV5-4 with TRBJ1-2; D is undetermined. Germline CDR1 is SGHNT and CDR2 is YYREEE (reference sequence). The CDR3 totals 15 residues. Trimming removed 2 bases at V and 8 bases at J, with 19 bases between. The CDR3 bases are TGTGCCAGCAGCTTCGTAGACCTCAACCCGGGGGGCTACACCTTC. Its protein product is CASSFVDLNPGGYTF. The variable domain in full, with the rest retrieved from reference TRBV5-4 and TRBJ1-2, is ETGVTQSPTHLIKTRGQQVTLRCSSQSGHNTVSWYQQALGQGPQFIFQYYREEENGRGNFPPRFSGLQFPNYSSELNVNALELDDSALYLCASSFVDLNPGGYTFGSGTRLTVV.

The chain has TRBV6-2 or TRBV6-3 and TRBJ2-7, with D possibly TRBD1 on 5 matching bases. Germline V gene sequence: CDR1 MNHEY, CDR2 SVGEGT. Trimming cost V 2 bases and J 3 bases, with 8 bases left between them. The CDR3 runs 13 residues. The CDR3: CASSYRGNYEQYF. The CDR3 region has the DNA TGTGCCAGCAGTTACAGGGGTAACTACGAGCAGTACTTC.